Shown below are 5 T cell receptor beta chains from a single sample sequenced in a study of blood T cell repertoires in COVID-19. Clones were sequenced by immunoSEQ multiplex PCR, and TCRdb holds only the in-frame ones, with some missing. Of about 69,000 clones in the sample, roughly 79% were seen once. Sequenced: peripheral blood. The origin of the receptors is a human donor in a cohort sampled during active COVID-19.

The V call is TRBV5-1, the J call TRBJ2-5; TRBD2 matches 13 bases. The CDR3 sequence is 18 residues long. Trimming removed 2 bases from V and 4 bases from J; junction bases left unmatched: 11. CDR1 is SGHRS and CDR2 is YFSETQ in the germline V gene. CDR3 bases: TGCGCCAGCAGCTTAACGACTAGCGGGAGGCCCAAGCTAGAGACCCAGTACTTC. Protein sequence: CASSLTTSGRPKLETQYF.

This sequence joins TRBV5-1 and TRBJ1-3; no definite D call. The CDR3 runs 16 residues. Germline CDR1 is SGHRS and CDR2 is YFSETQ. Between the trimmed V and J ends, which lost 1 base and 0 bases, there was a span of 11 bases. The CDR3 is CASSLTGLDSGNTIYF. The CDR3 DNA sequence: TGCGCCAGCAGCTTGACCGGACTGGACTCTGGAAACACCATATATTTT. The full variable domain, completed using reference TRBV5-1 and TRBJ1-3, is KAGVTQTPRYLIKTRGQQVTLSCSPISGHRSVSWYQQTPGQGLQFLFEYFSETQRNKGNFPGRFSGRQFSNSRSEMNVSTLELGDSALYLCASSLTGLDSGNTIYFGEGSWLTVV.

The CDR3 here is CASSAFYTPYEQYF. The CDR3 DNA reads as TGTGCCAGCAGCGCCTTCTATACCCCCTACGAGCAGTACTTC. This sequence joins TRBV11-2 and TRBJ2-7; D uncertain. The ends were cut back, 5 bases at V and 2 bases at J, with 13 bases in the middle. The length of the CDR3 is 14 residues. Per the germline V gene, CDR1 is SGHAT and CDR2 is FQNNGV.

This clone turned up a few times. The rearrangement links TRBV4-1 to TRBJ2-3; D might be TRBD2 (6 bases). The CDR3 is made up of 16 amino acids. Germline values: CDR1 MGHRA, CDR2 YSYEKL. V shed 4 bases and J shed 2 bases, with 16 bases lying between them. The CDR3 sequence: CASSPIGASATDTQYF. The CDR3 nucleotides read TGCGCCAGCAGCCCGATAGGGGCTAGCGCCACAGATACGCAGTATTTT.

The V gene is TRBV28, the J gene TRBJ1-2; 7 bases map to TRBD1. Germline CDR1 and CDR2: MDHEN and SYDVKM. Losses at the gene ends were 4 bases for V and 4 bases for J; bases not matched to a gene: 6. CDR3 size: 14 residues. As DNA, the CDR3 is TGTGCCAGCAGTTCAACAGGGGCGGGCTATGGCTACACCTTC. It codes for CASSSTGAGYGYTF.